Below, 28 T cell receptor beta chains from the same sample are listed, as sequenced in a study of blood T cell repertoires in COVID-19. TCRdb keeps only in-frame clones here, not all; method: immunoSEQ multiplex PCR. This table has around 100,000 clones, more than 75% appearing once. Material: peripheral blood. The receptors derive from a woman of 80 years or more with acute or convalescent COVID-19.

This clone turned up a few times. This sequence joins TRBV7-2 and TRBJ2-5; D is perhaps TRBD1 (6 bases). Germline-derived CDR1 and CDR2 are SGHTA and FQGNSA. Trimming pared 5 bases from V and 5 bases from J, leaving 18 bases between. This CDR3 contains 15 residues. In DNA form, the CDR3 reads TGTGCCAGCAGCCCCCAGACGGCAGGGGAGGAGACCCAGTACTTC. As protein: CASSPQTAGEETQYF.

The CDR3 sequence is CASSPQQIRPNEKLFF. In DNA, the CDR3 is TGTGCCAGCAGCCCGCAACAGATTCGTCCCAATGAAAAACTGTTTTTT. The chain has TRBV4-2 and TRBJ1-4; D gene ambiguous. This CDR3 comprises 16 residues. The germline CDR1 and CDR2 sequences are LGHNA and YNFKEQ. The V and J ends lost 4 bases and 5 bases respectively, with 17 bases between them.

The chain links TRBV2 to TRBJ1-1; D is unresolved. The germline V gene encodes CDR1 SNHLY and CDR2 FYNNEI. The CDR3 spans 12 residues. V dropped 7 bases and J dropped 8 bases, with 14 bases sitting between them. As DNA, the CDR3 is TGTGCCAGCAAGGAAGCTTCTAGGGAAGCTTTCTTT. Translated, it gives CASKEASREAFF.

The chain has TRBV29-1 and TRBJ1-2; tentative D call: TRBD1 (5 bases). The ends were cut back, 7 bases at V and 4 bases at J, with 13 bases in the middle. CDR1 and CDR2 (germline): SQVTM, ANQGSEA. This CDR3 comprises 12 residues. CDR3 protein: CSGRQGSYGYTF. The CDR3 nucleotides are TGCAGCGGCCGCCAGGGTTCCTATGGCTACACCTTC.

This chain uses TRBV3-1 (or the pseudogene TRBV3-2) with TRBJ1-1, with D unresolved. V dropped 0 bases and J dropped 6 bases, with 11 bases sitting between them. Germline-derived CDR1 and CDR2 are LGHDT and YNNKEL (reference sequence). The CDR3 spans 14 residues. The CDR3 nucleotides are TGTGCCAGCAGCCAAGACAGCGGTAGGGCTGAAGCTTTCTTT. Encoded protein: CASSQDSGRAEAFF.

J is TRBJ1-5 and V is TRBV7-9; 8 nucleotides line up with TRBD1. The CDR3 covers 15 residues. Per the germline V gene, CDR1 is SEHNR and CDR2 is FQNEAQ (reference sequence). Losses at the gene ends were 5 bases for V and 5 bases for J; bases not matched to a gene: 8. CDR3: CASSPGTGDYQPQHF. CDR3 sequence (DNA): TGTGCCAGCAGCCCCGGGACAGGAGATTATCAGCCCCAGCATTTT.

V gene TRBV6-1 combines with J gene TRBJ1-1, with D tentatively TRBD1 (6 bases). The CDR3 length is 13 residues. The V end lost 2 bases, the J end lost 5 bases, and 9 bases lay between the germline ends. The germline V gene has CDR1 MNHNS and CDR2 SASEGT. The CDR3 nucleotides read TGTGCCAGCAGTGAAAAGGGGGGGACTGAAGCTTTCTTT. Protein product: CASSEKGGTEAFF.

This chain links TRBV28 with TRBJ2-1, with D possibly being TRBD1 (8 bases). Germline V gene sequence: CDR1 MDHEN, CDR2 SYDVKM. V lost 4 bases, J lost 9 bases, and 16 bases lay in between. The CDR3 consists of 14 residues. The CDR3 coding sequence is TGTGCCAGCAGTTCCGCGGACAGGGAGGGTGAGCAGTTCTTC. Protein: CASSSADREGEQFF.

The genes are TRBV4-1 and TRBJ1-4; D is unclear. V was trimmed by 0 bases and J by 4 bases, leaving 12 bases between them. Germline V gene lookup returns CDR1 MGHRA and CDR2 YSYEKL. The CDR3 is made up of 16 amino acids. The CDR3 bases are TGCGCCAGCAGCCAAGATTTCCCACAGTATAATGAAAAACTGTTTTTT. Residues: CASSQDFPQYNEKLFF.

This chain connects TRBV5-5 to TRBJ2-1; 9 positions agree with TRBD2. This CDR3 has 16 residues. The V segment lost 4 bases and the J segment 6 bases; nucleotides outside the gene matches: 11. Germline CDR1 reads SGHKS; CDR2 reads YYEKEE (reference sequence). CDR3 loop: CASSVALAGRLNEQFF. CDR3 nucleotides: TGTGCCAGCAGCGTCGCACTAGCGGGTAGACTCAATGAGCAGTTCTTC.

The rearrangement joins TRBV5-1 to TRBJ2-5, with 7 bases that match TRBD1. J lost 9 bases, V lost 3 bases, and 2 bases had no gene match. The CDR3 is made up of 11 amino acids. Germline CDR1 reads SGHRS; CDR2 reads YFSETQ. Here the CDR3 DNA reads TGCGCCAGCAGCTCTGACAGGGCCCAGTACTTC. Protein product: CASSSDRAQYF. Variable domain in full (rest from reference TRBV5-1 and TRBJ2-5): KAGVTQTPRYLIKTRGQQVTLSCSPISGHRSVSWYQQTPGQGLQFLFEYFSETQRNKGNFPGRFSGRQFSNSRSEMNVSTLELGDSALYLCASSSDRAQYFGPGTRLLVL.

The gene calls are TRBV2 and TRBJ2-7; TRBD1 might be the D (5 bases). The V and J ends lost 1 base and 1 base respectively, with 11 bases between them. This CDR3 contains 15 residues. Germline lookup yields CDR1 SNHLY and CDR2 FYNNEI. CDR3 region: CASSEVQVRSYEQYF. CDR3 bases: TGTGCCAGCAGTGAAGTACAGGTCCGATCCTACGAGCAGTACTTC.

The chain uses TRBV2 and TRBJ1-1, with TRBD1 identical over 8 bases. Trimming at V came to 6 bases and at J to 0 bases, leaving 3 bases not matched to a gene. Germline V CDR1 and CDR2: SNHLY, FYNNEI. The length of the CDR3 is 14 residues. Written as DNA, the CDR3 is TGTGCCAGCAGGGACAGGGACGTGAACACTGAAGCTTTCTTT. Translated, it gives CASRDRDVNTEAFF. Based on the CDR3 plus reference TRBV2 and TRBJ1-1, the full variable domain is EPEVTQTPSHQVTQMGQEVILRCVPISNHLYFYWYRQILGQKVEFLVSFYNNEISEKSEIFDDQFSVERPDGSNFTLKIRSTKLEDSAMYFCASRDRDVNTEAFFGQGTRLTVV.

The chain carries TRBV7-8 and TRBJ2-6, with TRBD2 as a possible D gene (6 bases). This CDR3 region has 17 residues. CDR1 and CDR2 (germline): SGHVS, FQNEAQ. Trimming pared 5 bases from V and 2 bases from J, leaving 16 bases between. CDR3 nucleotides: TGTGCCAGCAGCGCCCGGGACTTGTCTCCTGGGGCCAACGTCCTGACTTTC. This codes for CASSARDLSPGANVLTF. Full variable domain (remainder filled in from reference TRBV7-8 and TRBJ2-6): GAGVSQSPRYKVAKRGQDVALRCDPISGHVSLFWYQQALGQGPEFLTYFQNEAQLDKSGLPSDRFFAERPEGSVSTLKIQRTQQEDSAVYLCASSARDLSPGANVLTFGAGSRLTVL.

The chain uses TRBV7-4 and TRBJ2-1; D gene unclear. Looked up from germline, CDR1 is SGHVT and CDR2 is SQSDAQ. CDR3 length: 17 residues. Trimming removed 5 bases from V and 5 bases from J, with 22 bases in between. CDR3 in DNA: TGTGCCAGCAGCCTACGCTTCGACTCGACCTATAACAATGAGCAGTTCTTC. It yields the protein CASSLRFDSTYNNEQFF. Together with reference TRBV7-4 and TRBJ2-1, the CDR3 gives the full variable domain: GAGVSQSPRYKVAKRGRDVALRCDSISGHVTLYWYRQTLGQGSEVLTYSQSDAQRDKSGRPSGRFSAERPERSVSTLKIQRTEQGDSAVYLCASSLRFDSTYNNEQFFGPGTRLTVL.

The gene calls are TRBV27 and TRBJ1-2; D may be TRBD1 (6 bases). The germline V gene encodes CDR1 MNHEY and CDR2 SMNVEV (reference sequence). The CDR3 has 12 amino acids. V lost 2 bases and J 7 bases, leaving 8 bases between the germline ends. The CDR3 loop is CASSLRGAGYTF. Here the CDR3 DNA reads TGTGCCAGCAGTTTACGGGGGGCTGGCTACACCTTC.

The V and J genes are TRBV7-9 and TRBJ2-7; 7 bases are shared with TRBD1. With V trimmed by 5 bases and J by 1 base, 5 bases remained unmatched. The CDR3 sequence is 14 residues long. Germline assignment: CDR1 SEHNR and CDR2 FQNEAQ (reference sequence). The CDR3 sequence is CASSDRVSSYEQYF. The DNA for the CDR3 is TGTGCCAGCAGCGACAGGGTTAGTTCCTACGAGCAGTACTTC.

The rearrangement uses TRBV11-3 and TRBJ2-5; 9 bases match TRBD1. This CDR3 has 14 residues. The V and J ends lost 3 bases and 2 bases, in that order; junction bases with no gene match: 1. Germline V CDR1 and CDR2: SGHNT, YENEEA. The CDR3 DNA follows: TGTGCCAGCAGCTTCGGGACAGGGCAAGAGACCCAGTACTTC. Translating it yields CASSFGTGQETQYF.

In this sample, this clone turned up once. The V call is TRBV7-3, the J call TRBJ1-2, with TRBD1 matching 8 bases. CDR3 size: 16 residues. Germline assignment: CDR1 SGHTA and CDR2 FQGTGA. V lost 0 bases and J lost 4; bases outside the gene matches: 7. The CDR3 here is CASSLTGQGGAYGYTF. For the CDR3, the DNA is TGTGCCAGCAGCTTAACTGGACAGGGAGGTGCCTATGGCTACACCTTC.

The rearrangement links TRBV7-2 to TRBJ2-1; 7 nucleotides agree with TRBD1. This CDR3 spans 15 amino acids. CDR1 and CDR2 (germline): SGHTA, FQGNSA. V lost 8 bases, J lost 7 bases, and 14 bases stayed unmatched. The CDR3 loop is CASASQGGAWNEQFF. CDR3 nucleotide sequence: TGTGCCAGCGCCTCACAAGGGGGCGCGTGGAATGAGCAGTTCTTC.

CDR3 DNA: TGCGCCAGCAGCCTTCTCGACACGGCCGGGGAGCTGTTTTTT. It codes for CASSLLDTAGELFF. The chain is built from TRBV4-3 and TRBJ2-2; D gene unclear. CDR1 and CDR2 from the germline V gene are LGHNA and YSLEER. This CDR3 has 14 amino acids. V lost 4 bases and J 6 bases, leaving 12 bases between the germline ends.

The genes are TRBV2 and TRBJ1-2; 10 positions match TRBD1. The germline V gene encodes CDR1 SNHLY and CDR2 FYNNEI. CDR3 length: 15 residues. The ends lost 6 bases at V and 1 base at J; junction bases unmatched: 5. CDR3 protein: CASRPGQGDNYGYTF. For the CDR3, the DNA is TGTGCCAGCAGGCCAGGACAGGGGGATAACTATGGCTACACCTTC.

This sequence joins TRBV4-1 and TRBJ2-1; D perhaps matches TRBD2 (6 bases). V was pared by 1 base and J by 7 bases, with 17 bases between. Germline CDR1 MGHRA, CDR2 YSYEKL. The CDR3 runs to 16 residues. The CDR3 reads CASSQVTSGSRNEQFF. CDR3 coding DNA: TGCGCCAGCAGCCAAGTTACTTCCGGGAGTAGGAATGAGCAGTTCTTC.

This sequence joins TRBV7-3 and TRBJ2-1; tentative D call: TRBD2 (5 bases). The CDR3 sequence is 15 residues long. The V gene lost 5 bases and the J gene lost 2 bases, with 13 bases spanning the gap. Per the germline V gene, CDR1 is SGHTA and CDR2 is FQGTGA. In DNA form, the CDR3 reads TGTGCCAGCAGCCCGGGGTATGGGACCTACAATGAGCAGTTCTTC. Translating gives CASSPGYGTYNEQFF.

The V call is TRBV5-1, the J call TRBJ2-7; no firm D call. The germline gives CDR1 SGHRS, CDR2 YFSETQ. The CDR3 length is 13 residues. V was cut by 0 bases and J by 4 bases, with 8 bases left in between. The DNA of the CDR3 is TGCGCCAGCAGCTTGGATTCGGGTTACGAGCAGTACTTC. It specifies CASSLDSGYEQYF.

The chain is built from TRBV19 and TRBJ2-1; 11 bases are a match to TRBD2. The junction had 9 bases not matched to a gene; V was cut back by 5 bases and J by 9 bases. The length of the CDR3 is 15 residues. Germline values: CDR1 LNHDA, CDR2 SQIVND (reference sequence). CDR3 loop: CASSSSGRLPFEQFF. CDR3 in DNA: TGTGCCAGTAGTTCTAGCGGGAGGCTTCCCTTTGAGCAGTTCTTC.

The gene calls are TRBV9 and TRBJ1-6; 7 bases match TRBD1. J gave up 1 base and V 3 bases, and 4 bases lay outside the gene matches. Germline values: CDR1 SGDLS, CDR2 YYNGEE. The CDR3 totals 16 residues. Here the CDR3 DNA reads TGTGCCAGCAGCGCCGCGGACAGGTCCTATAATTCACCCCTCCACTTT. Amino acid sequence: CASSAADRSYNSPLHF.

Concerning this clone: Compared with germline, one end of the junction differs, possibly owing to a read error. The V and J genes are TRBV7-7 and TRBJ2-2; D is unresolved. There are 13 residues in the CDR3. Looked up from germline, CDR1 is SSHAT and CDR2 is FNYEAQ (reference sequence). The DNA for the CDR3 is TGTGCTAGCAGCTCACAGTGGAACAGGGAGCTGTTTTTT. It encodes CASSSQWNRELFF.